This T cell receptor beta chain was recovered during a study of shared clonotypes between healthy human individuals. About the research overall: Each donor contributed plates that comprised three CD4 naive, three CD4 memory, two CD8 naive and one CD8 memory. General study results and limits: Naive CD4 clonotypes were shared across several donors at 4.5% to 6%.

Study processing details: Junction-only immunoSEQ data arrived without quality scores, meaning filtering differed. Some clones are missing from TCRdb's copy, which holds only in-frame ones; the method was immunoSEQ multiplex PCR. The V and J calls and clone size come from that table; D and trimming were worked out from the DNA. The table records about 2.2 million clones, 93% of them present only once. Deletions cut 3 bases from V and 7 bases from J, with 16 bases between. The CDR3 is made up of 14 amino acids. Germline V lookup: CDR1 SGDLS, CDR2 YYNGEE. This clone came up once. The target antigen is unknown. The naive CD8 population came from CD45RO-negative cells selected for CCR7, without terminally differentiated effector memory CD45RA+ cells.

The TCR sequence derives from a man aged 18 to 30 in good health. Some clones in this sample may be carry-over from other donors' samples. The chain is built from TRBV9 and TRBJ1-1; D might be TRBD1 (5 bases). Sequenced: naive CD8+ T cells from PBMCs. This CDR3 is CASSDLQAGGEAFF. The DNA for the CDR3 is TGTGCCAGCAGCGACCTACAGGCCGGGGGTGAAGCTTTCTTT.